This TCR beta chain appears in the sequencing data of a study of cytomegalovirus exposure and HLA in healthy donors. Study results and caveats: Per a later analysis, HLA-associated TCR beta chains showed more clonal expansion than other, equally common TCR beta chains.

The CDR3 has 15 residues. With V trimmed by 0 bases and J by 5 bases, 4 bases remained unmatched. Germline values: CDR1 SEHNR, CDR2 FQNEAQ (reference sequence). PCR employed 60 Vbeta and 13 Jbeta primers. Profiling relied on immunoSEQ multiplex PCR, and the TCRdb table lists in-frame clones only, not all of them. This sample has under 200,000 clones; roughly 80% occur once, and the top ten carry roughly 1.3%. This clone turned up a few times. No antigen is known for it. Sequenced: PBMCs. This TCR was sampled from a man aged 25 to 40 in good health and CMV-seronegative. This chain links TRBV7-9 with TRBJ2-3; 8 positions agree with TRBD2. The DNA of the CDR3 is TGTGCCAGCAGCTTAGCCGGGGGGGCCGGAGATACGCAGTATTTT. Translated, it gives CASSLAGGAGDTQYF. Complete variable domain (other parts from reference TRBV7-9 and TRBJ2-3): DTGVSQNPRHKITKRGQNVTFRCDPISEHNRLYWYRQTLGQGPEFLTYFQNEAQLEKSRLLSDRFSAERPKGSFSTLEIQRTEQGDSAMYLCASSLAGGAGDTQYFGPGTRLTVL.